These T cell receptor beta chains were read from a single sample in a study of T cell responses to AZD1222 COVID-19 vaccine. Data came from immunoSEQ multiplex PCR; TCRdb stores just in-frame clones and leaves some out. The sample records some 120,000 clones, about 85% being singletons. The sequences come from peripheral blood, collected on day 0 of AZD1222 vaccination. The receptor source for this set is an adult in good health. CDR3s include the opening cysteine and the closing phenylalanine or tryptophan. Fields, in order: D gene, V gene, clone size, J gene, CDR3 protein, CDR3 DNA. A D gene is named only where the DNA matches it firmly. Clone size appears in some rows only: once, few, many, or a class for an expanded clone.

d_gene: .; v_gene: TRBV4-1; abundance: .; j_gene: TRBJ1-3; CDR3aa: CASSRAGLVLAGNTIYF; CDR3nt: TGCGCCAGCAGCCGGGCTGGGTTAGTTCTCGCTGGAAACACCATATATTTT
d_gene: .; v_gene: TRBV5-5; abundance: .; j_gene: TRBJ2-7; CDR3aa: CASSLPSSEQYF; CDR3nt: TGTGCCAGCAGCCTACCTAGCAGCGAGCAGTACTTC
d_gene: TRBD1; v_gene: TRBV27; abundance: .; j_gene: TRBJ2-1; CDR3aa: CASSPGTGPYNEQFF; CDR3nt: TGTGCCAGCAGTCCCGGGACAGGCCCCTACAATGAGCAGTTCTTC
d_gene: .; v_gene: TRBV30; abundance: .; j_gene: TRBJ2-7; CDR3aa: CAWSDPVSSYEQYF; CDR3nt: TGTGCCTGGAGTGACCCTGTCTCCTCCTACGAGCAGTACTTC
d_gene: .; v_gene: TRBV19; abundance: .; j_gene: TRBJ2-3; CDR3aa: CASADFPADTQYF; CDR3nt: TGTGCCAGTGCCGACTTCCCCGCAGATACGCAGTATTTT
d_gene: .; v_gene: TRBV7-2; abundance: once; j_gene: TRBJ1-6; CDR3aa: CASSLAGHITGNSPLHF; CDR3nt: TGTGCCAGCAGCTTAGCAGGTCATATCACCGGAAATTCACCCCTCCACTTT
d_gene: .; v_gene: TRBV5-1; abundance: .; j_gene: TRBJ2-5; CDR3aa: CASSLMGETQYF; CDR3nt: TGCGCCAGCAGCTTGATGGGGGAGACCCAGTACTTC
d_gene: TRBD1; v_gene: TRBV7-9; abundance: few; j_gene: TRBJ1-2; CDR3aa: CASSLEVAGGGGYTF; CDR3nt: TGTGCCAGCAGCTTAGAAGTGGCAGGGGGCGGAGGCTACACCTTC
d_gene: .; v_gene: TRBV30; abundance: .; j_gene: TRBJ2-2; CDR3aa: CAWSFTGTITGELFF; CDR3nt: TGTGCCTGGAGTTTCACCGGGACAATCACCGGGGAGCTGTTTTTT
d_gene: TRBD1; v_gene: TRBV7-2; abundance: .; j_gene: TRBJ1-4; CDR3aa: CASSSDRALGEKLFF; CDR3nt: TGTGCCAGCAGCTCTGACAGGGCCTTAGGAGAAAAACTGTTTTTT
d_gene: .; v_gene: TRBV30; abundance: .; j_gene: TRBJ2-7; CDR3aa: CAYKGGTSYEQYF; CDR3nt: TGTGCTTACAAGGGGGGGACCTCCTACGAGCAGTACTTC
d_gene: .; v_gene: TRBV24-1; abundance: .; j_gene: TRBJ2-1; CDR3aa: CATSDLGGSTSYNEQFF; CDR3nt: TGTGCCACCAGTGATTTAGGGGGGTCCACCTCCTACAATGAGCAGTTCTTC
d_gene: .; v_gene: TRBV7-2; abundance: .; j_gene: TRBJ1-2; CDR3aa: CASSLERGVNYGYTF; CDR3nt: TGTGCCAGCAGCTTAGAGCGGGGGGTCAACTATGGCTACACCTTC
d_gene: .; v_gene: TRBV19; abundance: once; j_gene: TRBJ1-6; CDR3aa: CASRGGIESYNSPLHF; CDR3nt: TGTGCCAGTAGAGGAGGGATTGAATCCTATAATTCACCCCTCCACTTT
d_gene: TRBD2; v_gene: TRBV28; abundance: .; j_gene: TRBJ2-5; CDR3aa: CASTPPRRGLAEETQYF; CDR3nt: TGTGCCAGCACCCCACCCCGCCGTGGACTAGCGGAAGAGACCCAGTACTTC
d_gene: TRBD1; v_gene: TRBV5-1; abundance: .; j_gene: TRBJ1-2; CDR3aa: CASSLDRDRGSYGYTF; CDR3nt: TGCGCCAGCAGCTTGGATCGGGACAGGGGTTCCTATGGCTACACCTTC
d_gene: .; v_gene: TRBV12-3/TRBV12-4; abundance: once; j_gene: TRBJ1-5; CDR3aa: CASTRGDHQPQHF; CDR3nt: TGTGCCAGCACCAGGGGCGACCATCAGCCCCAGCATTTT
d_gene: .; v_gene: TRBV29-1; abundance: .; j_gene: TRBJ1-4; CDR3aa: CSVATATNEKLFF; CDR3nt: TGCAGCGTTGCGACGGCAACTAATGAAAAACTGTTTTTT
d_gene: TRBD2; v_gene: TRBV3-1/TRBV3-2; abundance: .; j_gene: TRBJ2-5; CDR3aa: CASSQDLLAGDQETQYF; CDR3nt: TGTGCCAGCAGCCAAGATCTGCTAGCGGGGGATCAAGAGACCCAGTACTTC
d_gene: TRBD2; v_gene: TRBV29-1; abundance: .; j_gene: TRBJ2-1; CDR3aa: CSLGRGRDEQFF; CDR3nt: TGCTCCCTTGGGCGGGGGAGGGATGAGCAGTTCTTC
d_gene: .; v_gene: TRBV9; abundance: .; j_gene: TRBJ2-3; CDR3aa: CASSAHRGGGDTQYF; CDR3nt: TGTGCCAGCAGCGCCCACAGGGGGGGAGGAGATACGCAGTATTTT
d_gene: .; v_gene: TRBV5-1; abundance: .; j_gene: TRBJ2-1; CDR3aa: CASSLVAAPKNEQFF; CDR3nt: TGCGCCAGCAGCTTGGTTGCAGCACCTAAGAATGAGCAGTTCTTC
d_gene: TRBD2; v_gene: TRBV9; abundance: .; j_gene: TRBJ2-1; CDR3aa: CASSAPGLVSNEQFF; CDR3nt: TGTGCCAGCAGCGCCCCGGGACTAGTGTCCAATGAGCAGTTCTTC
d_gene: .; v_gene: TRBV30; abundance: .; j_gene: TRBJ1-2; CDR3aa: CAWRTGGDGYTF; CDR3nt: TGTGCCTGGAGGACGGGGGGCGATGGCTACACCTTC
d_gene: .; v_gene: TRBV5-8; abundance: .; j_gene: TRBJ1-4; CDR3aa: CASSQIKSGAGKLFF; CDR3nt: TGTGCCAGCAGCCAAATCAAATCAGGGGCGGGAAAACTGTTTTTT
d_gene: .; v_gene: TRBV9; abundance: few; j_gene: TRBJ2-6; CDR3aa: CASSFRYSGANVLTF; CDR3nt: TGTGCCAGCAGCTTCAGGTACTCTGGGGCCAACGTCCTGACTTTC
d_gene: .; v_gene: TRBV6-5; abundance: .; j_gene: TRBJ2-3; CDR3aa: CATTGGDTDTQYF; CDR3nt: TGTGCCACCACCGGTGGTGACACAGATACGCAGTATTTT
d_gene: .; v_gene: TRBV5-1; abundance: .; j_gene: TRBJ2-1; CDR3aa: CASSLEGRGSYNEQFF; CDR3nt: TGCGCCAGCAGCTTAGAGGGGCGCGGCTCCTACAATGAGCAGTTCTTC
d_gene: .; v_gene: TRBV3-1/TRBV3-2; abundance: once; j_gene: TRBJ1-2; CDR3aa: CASSPAEGRGYTF; CDR3nt: TGTGCCAGCAGCCCCGCGGAGGGGAGGGGCTACACCTTC
d_gene: TRBD1; v_gene: TRBV7-9; abundance: .; j_gene: TRBJ1-5; CDR3aa: CASSSTRQGGSNQPQHF; CDR3nt: TGTGCCAGCAGCTCCACCCGACAGGGGGGTAGCAATCAGCCCCAGCATTTT
d_gene: TRBD1; v_gene: TRBV5-1; abundance: .; j_gene: TRBJ1-2; CDR3aa: CASSLGQGTYGYTF; CDR3nt: TGCGCCAGCAGCTTGGGACAGGGCACCTATGGCTACACCTTC
d_gene: .; v_gene: TRBV19; abundance: few; j_gene: TRBJ1-2; CDR3aa: CASSITFQGTYGYTF; CDR3nt: TGTGCCAGTAGTATTACGTTTCAAGGGACCTATGGCTACACCTTC
d_gene: TRBD1; v_gene: TRBV28; abundance: .; j_gene: TRBJ2-7; CDR3aa: CASAGWGTGSYEQYF; CDR3nt: TGTGCCAGTGCCGGTTGGGGGACAGGTTCCTACGAGCAGTACTTC
d_gene: TRBD1; v_gene: TRBV19; abundance: .; j_gene: TRBJ1-6; CDR3aa: CASSSRDRGRSPLHF; CDR3nt: TGTGCCAGTAGTTCCCGGGACAGGGGACGTTCACCCCTCCACTTT
d_gene: TRBD2; v_gene: TRBV24-1; abundance: .; j_gene: TRBJ2-2; CDR3aa: CATSGSGYTGELFF; CDR3nt: TGTGCCACCAGTGGTAGCGGGTACACCGGGGAGCTGTTTTTT
d_gene: TRBD2; v_gene: TRBV7-9; abundance: once; j_gene: TRBJ2-5; CDR3aa: CASSLERIGREAQYF; CDR3nt: TGTGCCAGCAGCTTAGAGCGCATTGGGAGGGAGGCCCAGTACTTC